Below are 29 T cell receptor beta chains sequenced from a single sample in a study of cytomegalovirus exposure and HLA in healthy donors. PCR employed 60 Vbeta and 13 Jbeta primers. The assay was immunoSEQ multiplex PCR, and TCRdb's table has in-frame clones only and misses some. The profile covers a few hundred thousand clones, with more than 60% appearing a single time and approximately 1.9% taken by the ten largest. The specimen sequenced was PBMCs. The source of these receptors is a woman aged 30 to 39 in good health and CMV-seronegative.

Here the CDR3 DNA reads TGTGCCAGCAGCTTAGGCGAGATGAACACCGGGGAGCTGTTTTTT. It encodes CASSLGEMNTGELFF. The chain has TRBV7-9 and TRBJ2-2; D gene uncertain. The V end was cut by 1 base, the J end by 1 base, with 7 bases between. The V gene's germline CDR1 is SEHNR and CDR2 FQNEAQ (reference sequence). The CDR3 length is 15 residues.

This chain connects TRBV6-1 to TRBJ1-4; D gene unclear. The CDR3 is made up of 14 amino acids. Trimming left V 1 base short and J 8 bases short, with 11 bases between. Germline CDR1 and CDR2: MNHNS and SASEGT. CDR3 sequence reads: CASSEVRGGEKLFF. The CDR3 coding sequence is TGTGCCAGCAGTGAAGTTCGGGGTGGAGAAAAACTGTTTTTT.

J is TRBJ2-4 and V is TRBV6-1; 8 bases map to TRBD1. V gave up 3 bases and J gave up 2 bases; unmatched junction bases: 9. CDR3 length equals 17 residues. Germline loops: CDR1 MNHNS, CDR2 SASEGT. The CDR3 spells CASSETGAGPPKNIQYF. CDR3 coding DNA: TGTGCCAGCAGTGAGACAGGGGCCGGACCTCCCAAAAACATTCAGTACTTC.

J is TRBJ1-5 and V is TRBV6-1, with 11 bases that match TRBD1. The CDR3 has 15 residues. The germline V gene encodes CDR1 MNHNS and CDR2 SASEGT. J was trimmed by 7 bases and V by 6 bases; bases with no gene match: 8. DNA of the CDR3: TGTGCCAGCAGCTCCGGGACAGGGGGAATCCAGCCCCAGCATTTT. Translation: CASSSGTGGIQPQHF.

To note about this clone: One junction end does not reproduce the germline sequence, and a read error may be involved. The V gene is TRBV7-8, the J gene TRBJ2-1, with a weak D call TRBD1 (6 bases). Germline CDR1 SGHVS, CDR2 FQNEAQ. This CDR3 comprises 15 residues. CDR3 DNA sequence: TGTTCCAGCAGCCTGCAGGGACAAGCCTACAATGAGCAGTTCTTC. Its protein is CSSSLQGQAYNEQFF.

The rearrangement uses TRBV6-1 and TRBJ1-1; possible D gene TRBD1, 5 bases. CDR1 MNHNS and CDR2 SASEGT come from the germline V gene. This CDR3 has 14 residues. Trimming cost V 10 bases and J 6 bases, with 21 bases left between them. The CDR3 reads CAIQNWGGSPEAFF. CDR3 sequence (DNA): TGTGCCATACAAAACTGGGGGGGAAGCCCTGAAGCTTTCTTT.

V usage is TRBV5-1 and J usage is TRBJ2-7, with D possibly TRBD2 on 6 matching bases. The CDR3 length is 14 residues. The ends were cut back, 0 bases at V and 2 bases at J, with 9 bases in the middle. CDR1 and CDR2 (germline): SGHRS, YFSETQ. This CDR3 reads CASSLDGGPYEQYF. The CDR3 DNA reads TGCGCCAGCAGCTTGGACGGGGGACCCTACGAGCAGTACTTC.

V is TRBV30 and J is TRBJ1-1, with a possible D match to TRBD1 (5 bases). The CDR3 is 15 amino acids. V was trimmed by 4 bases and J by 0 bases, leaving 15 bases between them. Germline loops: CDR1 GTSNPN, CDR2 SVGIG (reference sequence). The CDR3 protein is CAWNGGVAVNTEAFF. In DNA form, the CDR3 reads TGTGCCTGGAATGGAGGGGTGGCTGTGAACACTGAAGCTTTCTTT. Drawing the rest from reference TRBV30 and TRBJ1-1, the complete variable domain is SQTIHQWPATLVQPVGSPLSLECTVEGTSNPNLYWYRQAAGRGLQLLFYSVGIGQISSEVPQNLSASRPQDRQFILSSKKLLLSDSGFYLCAWNGGVAVNTEAFFGQGTRLTVV.

Here the CDR3 DNA reads TGCAGCGTTGCAAGCGGGGACACAGATACGCAGTATTTT. Protein: CSVASGDTDTQYF. The chain has TRBV29-1 and TRBJ2-3, with 7 nucleotides matching TRBD2. Unmatched junction bases numbered 3, after V lost 4 bases and J lost 2 bases. CDR3 size: 13 residues. CDR1 is SQVTM and CDR2 is ANQGSEA in the germline V gene.

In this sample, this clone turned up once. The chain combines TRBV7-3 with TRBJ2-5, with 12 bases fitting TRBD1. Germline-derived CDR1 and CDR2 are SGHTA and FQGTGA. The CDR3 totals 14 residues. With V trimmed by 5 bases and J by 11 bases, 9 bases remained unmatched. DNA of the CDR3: TGTGCCAGCAGCCAGGGACAGGGGGCTAGTGAGCAGTACTTC. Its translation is CASSQGQGASEQYF.

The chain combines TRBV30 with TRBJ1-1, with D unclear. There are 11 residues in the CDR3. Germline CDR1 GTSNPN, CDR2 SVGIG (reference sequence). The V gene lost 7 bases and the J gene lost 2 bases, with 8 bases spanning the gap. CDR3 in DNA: TGTGCCTCGACTGATAACACTGAAGCTTTCTTT. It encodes CASTDNTEAFF.

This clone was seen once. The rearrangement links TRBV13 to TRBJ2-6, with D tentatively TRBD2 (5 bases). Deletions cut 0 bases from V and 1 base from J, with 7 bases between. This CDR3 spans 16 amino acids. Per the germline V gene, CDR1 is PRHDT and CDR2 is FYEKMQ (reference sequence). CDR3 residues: CASSLGRDSGANVLTF. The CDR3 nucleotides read TGTGCCAGCAGCTTAGGCCGGGATTCTGGGGCCAACGTCCTGACTTTC.

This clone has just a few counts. CDR3 nucleotide sequence: TGTGCCTGGAGTCCTAGGACAGGGGGCGGTCAGCCCCAGCATTTT. Its protein product is CAWSPRTGGGQPQHF. This chain uses TRBV30 with TRBJ1-5; TRBD1 aligns across 11 bases. This CDR3 has 15 amino acids. Germline assignment: CDR1 GTSNPN and CDR2 SVGIG (reference sequence). V gave up 2 bases and J gave up 6 bases; unmatched junction bases: 6. The full variable domain, rest sourced from reference TRBV30 and TRBJ1-5, is SQTIHQWPATLVQPVGSPLSLECTVEGTSNPNLYWYRQAAGRGLQLLFYSVGIGQISSEVPQNLSASRPQDRQFILSSKKLLLSDSGFYLCAWSPRTGGGQPQHFGDGTRLSIL.

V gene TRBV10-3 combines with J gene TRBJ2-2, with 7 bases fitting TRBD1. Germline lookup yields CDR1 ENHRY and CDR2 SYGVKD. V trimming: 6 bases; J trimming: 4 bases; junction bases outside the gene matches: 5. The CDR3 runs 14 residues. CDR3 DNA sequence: TGTGCCATCAGGGGGACAGACGGCACCGGGGAGCTGTTTTTT. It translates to CAIRGTDGTGELFF.

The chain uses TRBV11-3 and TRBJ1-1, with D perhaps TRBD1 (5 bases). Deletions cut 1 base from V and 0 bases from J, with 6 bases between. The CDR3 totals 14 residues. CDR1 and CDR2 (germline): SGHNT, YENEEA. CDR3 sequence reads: CASSLGRVNTEAFF. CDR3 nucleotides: TGTGCCAGCAGCTTAGGCAGGGTGAACACTGAAGCTTTCTTT.

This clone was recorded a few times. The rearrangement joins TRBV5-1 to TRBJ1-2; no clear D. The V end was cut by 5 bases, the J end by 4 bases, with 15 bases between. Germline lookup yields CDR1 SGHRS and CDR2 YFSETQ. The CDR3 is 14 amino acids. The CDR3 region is CASRDPRGGYGYTF. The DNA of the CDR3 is TGCGCCAGCAGAGACCCTAGAGGTGGCTATGGCTACACCTTC.

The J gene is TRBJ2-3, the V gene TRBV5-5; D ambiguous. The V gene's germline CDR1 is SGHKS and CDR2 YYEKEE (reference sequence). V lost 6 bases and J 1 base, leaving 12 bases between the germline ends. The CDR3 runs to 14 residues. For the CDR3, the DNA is TGTGCCAGCACCACCCAGGCTCGCACAGATACGCAGTATTTT. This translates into CASTTQARTDTQYF.

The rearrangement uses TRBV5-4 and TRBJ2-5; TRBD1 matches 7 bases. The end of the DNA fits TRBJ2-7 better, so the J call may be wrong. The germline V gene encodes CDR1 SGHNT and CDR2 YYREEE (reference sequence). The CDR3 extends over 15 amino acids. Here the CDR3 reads CASSAYRDRTYEQYF. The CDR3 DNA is TGTGCCAGCAGCGCCTACCGGGACAGAACCTACGAGCAGTACTTC.

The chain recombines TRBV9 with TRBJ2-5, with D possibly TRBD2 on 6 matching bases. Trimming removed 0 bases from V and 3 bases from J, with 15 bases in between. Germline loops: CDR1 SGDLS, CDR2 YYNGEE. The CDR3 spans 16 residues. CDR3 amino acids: CASSVVRGSGEETQYF. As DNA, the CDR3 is TGTGCCAGCAGCGTAGTGAGGGGCTCGGGAGAAGAGACCCAGTACTTC.

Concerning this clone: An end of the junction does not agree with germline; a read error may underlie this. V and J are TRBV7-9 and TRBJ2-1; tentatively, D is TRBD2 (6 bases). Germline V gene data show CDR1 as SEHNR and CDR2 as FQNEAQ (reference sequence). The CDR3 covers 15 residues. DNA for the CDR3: TGTTCCAGCAGCTTAGAATGGCGGGGTAACAATGAGCAGTTCTTC. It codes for CSSSLEWRGNNEQFF.

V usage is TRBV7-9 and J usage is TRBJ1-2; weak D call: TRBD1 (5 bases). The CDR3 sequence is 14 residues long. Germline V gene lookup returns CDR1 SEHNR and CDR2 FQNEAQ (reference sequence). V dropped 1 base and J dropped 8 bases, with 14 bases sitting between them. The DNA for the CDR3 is TGTGCCAGCAGCTTAGGCAGGGTAGGGGAAGGCTACACCTTC. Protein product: CASSLGRVGEGYTF.

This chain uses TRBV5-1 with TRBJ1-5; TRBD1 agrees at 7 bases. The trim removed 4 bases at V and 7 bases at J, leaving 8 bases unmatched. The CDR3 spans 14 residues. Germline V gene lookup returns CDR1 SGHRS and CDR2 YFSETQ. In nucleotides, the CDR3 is TGCGCCAGCAGCCTAGGGACAGCTAACCAGCCCCAGCATTTT. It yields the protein CASSLGTANQPQHF.

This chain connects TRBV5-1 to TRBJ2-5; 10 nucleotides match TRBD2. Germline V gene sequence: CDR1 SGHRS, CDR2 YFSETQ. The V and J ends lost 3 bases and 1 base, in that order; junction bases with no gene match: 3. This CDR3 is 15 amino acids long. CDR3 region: CASSSGLAVQETQYF. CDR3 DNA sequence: TGCGCCAGCAGCTCCGGACTAGCGGTCCAAGAGACCCAGTACTTC. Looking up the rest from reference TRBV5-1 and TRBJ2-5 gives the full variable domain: KAGVTQTPRYLIKTRGQQVTLSCSPISGHRSVSWYQQTPGQGLQFLFEYFSETQRNKGNFPGRFSGRQFSNSRSEMNVSTLELGDSALYLCASSSGLAVQETQYFGPGTRLLVL.

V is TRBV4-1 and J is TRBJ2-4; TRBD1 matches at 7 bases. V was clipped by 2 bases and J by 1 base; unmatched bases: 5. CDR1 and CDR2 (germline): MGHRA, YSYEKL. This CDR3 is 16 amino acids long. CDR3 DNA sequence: TGCGCCAGCAGCCAAATACCGACAGGGGCCAAAAACATTCAGTACTTC. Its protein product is CASSQIPTGAKNIQYF.

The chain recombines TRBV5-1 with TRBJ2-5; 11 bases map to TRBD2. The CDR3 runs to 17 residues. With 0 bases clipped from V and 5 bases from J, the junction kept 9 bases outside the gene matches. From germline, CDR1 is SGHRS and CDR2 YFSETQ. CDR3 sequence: CASSLEGSGGAWETQYF. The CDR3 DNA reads TGCGCCAGCAGCTTGGAAGGTAGCGGGGGGGCGTGGGAGACCCAGTACTTC.

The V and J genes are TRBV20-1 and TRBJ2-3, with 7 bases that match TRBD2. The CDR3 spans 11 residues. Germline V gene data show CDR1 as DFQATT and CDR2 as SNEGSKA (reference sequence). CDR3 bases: TGCAGGGGGACTAACACAGATACGCAGTATTTT. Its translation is CRGTNTDTQYF.

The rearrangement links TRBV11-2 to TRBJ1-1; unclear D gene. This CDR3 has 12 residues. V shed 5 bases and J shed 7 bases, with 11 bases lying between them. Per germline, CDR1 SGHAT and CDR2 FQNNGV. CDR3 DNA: TGTGCCAGCAGCCCTTACGGGAGTGAAGCTTTCTTT. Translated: CASSPYGSEAFF.

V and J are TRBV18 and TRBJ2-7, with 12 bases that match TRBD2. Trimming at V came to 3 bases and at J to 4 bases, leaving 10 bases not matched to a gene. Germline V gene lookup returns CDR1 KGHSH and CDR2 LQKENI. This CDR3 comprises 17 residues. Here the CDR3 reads CASSPTVLAGGLYEQYF. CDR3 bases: TGTGCCAGCTCACCCACTGTACTAGCGGGGGGCCTGTACGAGCAGTACTTC.

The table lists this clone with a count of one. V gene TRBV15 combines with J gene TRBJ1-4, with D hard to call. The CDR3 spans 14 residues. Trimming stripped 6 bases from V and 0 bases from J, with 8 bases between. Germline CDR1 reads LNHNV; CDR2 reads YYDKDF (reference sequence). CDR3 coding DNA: TGTGCCACCAGTAGTACCGCAACTAATGAAAAACTGTTTTTT. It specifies CATSSTATNEKLFF.